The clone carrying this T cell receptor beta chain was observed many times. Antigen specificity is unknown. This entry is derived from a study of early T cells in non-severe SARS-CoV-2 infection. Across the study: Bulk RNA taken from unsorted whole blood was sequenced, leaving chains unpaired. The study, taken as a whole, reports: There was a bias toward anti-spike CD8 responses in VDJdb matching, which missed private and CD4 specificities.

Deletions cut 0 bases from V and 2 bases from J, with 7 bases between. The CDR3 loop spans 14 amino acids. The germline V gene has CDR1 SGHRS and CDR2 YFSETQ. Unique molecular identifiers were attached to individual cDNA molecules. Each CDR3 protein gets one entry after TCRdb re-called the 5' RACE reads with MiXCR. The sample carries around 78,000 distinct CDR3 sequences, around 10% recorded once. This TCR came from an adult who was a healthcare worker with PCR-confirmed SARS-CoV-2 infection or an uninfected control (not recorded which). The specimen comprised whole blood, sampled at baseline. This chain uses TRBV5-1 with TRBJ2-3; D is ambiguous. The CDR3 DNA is TGCGCCAGCAGCTTGGTTGTAGCCACAGATACGCAGTATTTT. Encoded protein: CASSLVVATDTQYF.